The 25 T cell receptor beta chains reported below all come from one sample, sequenced in a study of early T cells in non-severe SARS-CoV-2 infection. TCRdb recomputed calls from the 5' RACE reads with MiXCR, one row per CDR3 protein. The sample includes approximately 50,000 distinct CDR3 sequences, about 9.3% seen only once; the top ten take 15%. The sequencing input was whole blood. The receptor source for this set is an adult who was a healthcare worker with PCR-confirmed SARS-CoV-2 infection or an uninfected control (not recorded which).

Only a few counts were recorded for this clonotype. The chain combines TRBV5-4 with TRBJ2-2, with 9 bases aligning to TRBD1. The V gene's germline CDR1 is SGHNT and CDR2 YYREEE (reference sequence). J was trimmed by 6 bases and V by 4 bases; bases with no gene match: 13. The CDR3 sequence is 17 residues long. CDR3 sequence (DNA): TGTGCCAGCAGCCCGACCTTACAGGGGGCGGTATCCGGGGAGCTGTTTTTT. Translated: CASSPTLQGAVSGELFF.

The J gene is TRBJ1-5, the V gene TRBV2, with D possibly being TRBD1 (5 bases). V gave up 10 bases and J gave up 2 bases, with 18 bases separating them. Germline lookup yields CDR1 SNHLY and CDR2 FYNNEI. The length of the CDR3 is 15 residues. For the CDR3, the DNA is TGTGCCACCACGGAGTCGGGACGGGGCAATCAGCCCCAGCATTTT. Translation: CATTESGRGNQPQHF.

This clonotype was recorded at least ten times. The gene calls are TRBV15 and TRBJ2-7; no definite D call. V shed 3 bases and J shed 5 bases, with 11 bases lying between them. Germline V gene data show CDR1 as LNHNV and CDR2 as YYDKDF (reference sequence). The CDR3 loop spans 13 amino acids. The CDR3: CATSRAWRDEQYF. The CDR3 DNA reads TGTGCCACCAGCAGGGCGTGGAGAGACGAGCAGTACTTC.

This clonotype was recorded at least ten times. The CDR3 DNA reads TGCAGCTTCGTTGGGGGAGCCTCCTACAATGAGCAGTTCTTC. This translates into CSFVGGASYNEQFF. V gene TRBV29-1 combines with J gene TRBJ2-1; perhaps D is TRBD1 or TRBD2 (5 bases each). Germline V gene lookup returns CDR1 SQVTM and CDR2 ANQGSEA. The CDR3 runs to 14 residues. V lost 8 bases and J lost 0, with 14 bases in between.

This clonotype was seen more than once but under ten times. The gene calls are TRBV7-9 and TRBJ2-4; maybe TRBD1 (6 bases). The CDR3 consists of 15 residues. Trimming left V 8 bases short and J 0 bases short, with 14 bases between. Germline CDR1 and CDR2: SEHNR and FQNEAQ (reference sequence). The CDR3, as DNA: TGTGCCAGCGTACAGGGTTCTTCAGCCAAAAACATTCAGTACTTC. Translation gives CASVQGSSAKNIQYF.

This clonotype occurred many times. The chain combines TRBV19 with TRBJ1-5; D ambiguous. Trimming pared 2 bases from V and 5 bases from J, leaving 13 bases between. Looked up from germline, CDR1 is LNHDA and CDR2 is SQIVND (reference sequence). The CDR3 loop spans 15 amino acids. The CDR3 region has the DNA TGTGCCAGTAGTATAATGAGGGCGGCCGATCAGCCCCAGCATTTT. Encoded protein: CASSIMRAADQPQHF.

The rearrangement uses TRBV6-4 and TRBJ2-3; 12 nucleotides match TRBD2. The V gene end was trimmed by 2 bases and the J gene end by 3 bases; junction bases not matched to a gene: 9. From germline, CDR1 is MRHNA and CDR2 SNTAGT. CDR3 length equals 18 residues. The CDR3, as DNA: TGTGCCAGCAGTGACCCGGACAGGACTAGCGGGACTACAGATACGCAGTATTTT. Residues: CASSDPDRTSGTTDTQYF.

This clonotype came up a few times. The chain combines TRBV11-2 with TRBJ1-3; unclear D gene. V was clipped by 5 bases and J by 1 base, with 21 bases between them. Per the germline V gene, CDR1 is SGHAT and CDR2 is FQNNGV. CDR3 size: 18 residues. DNA of the CDR3: TGTGCCAGCAGCCCGGCCCGGTCGGGCGGACGATCTGGAAACACCATATATTTT. Translation gives CASSPARSGGRSGNTIYF.

In this sample, this clonotype turned up once. The chain is built from TRBV24-1 and TRBJ2-5; TRBD2 matches at 9 bases. This CDR3 is 15 amino acids long. Germline V CDR1 and CDR2: KGHDR, SFDVKD. The trim removed 5 bases at V and 5 bases at J, leaving 8 bases unmatched. Here the CDR3 reads CATSATTSGGETQYF. As DNA, the CDR3 is TGTGCCACCAGTGCGACGACTAGCGGCGGGGAGACCCAGTACTTC.

V usage is TRBV3-1 and J usage is TRBJ2-3, with D possibly being TRBD2 (6 bases). This CDR3 contains 14 residues. V lost 3 bases and J lost 5, with 12 bases in between. Germline CDR1 LGHDT, CDR2 YNNKEL (reference sequence). CDR3 nucleotides: TGTGCCAGCAGCCACGGGGGATCGGGAGATACGCAGTATTTT. It specifies CASSHGGSGDTQYF.

This clonotype was seen more than once but under ten times. The V gene is TRBV6-2 or TRBV6-3, the J gene TRBJ2-1; D is possibly TRBD2 (6 bases). Looked up from germline, CDR1 is MNHEY and CDR2 is SVGEGT. The V end was cut by 4 bases, the J end by 9 bases, with 10 bases between. There are 12 residues in the CDR3. The CDR3 DNA reads TGTGCCAGCAGTTTCCAGCGGGCTGAGCAGTTCTTC. It specifies CASSFQRAEQFF.

In its sample, this clonotype was seen many times. V usage is TRBV2 and J usage is TRBJ2-1; 11 bases are shared with TRBD2. The V gene end was trimmed by 5 bases and the J gene end by 2 bases; junction bases not matched to a gene: 5. Germline assignment: CDR1 SNHLY and CDR2 FYNNEI. The CDR3 has 16 residues. Here the CDR3 reads CASSLLLAGAYNEQFF. CDR3 nucleotides: TGTGCCAGCAGTCTCCTACTAGCGGGGGCCTACAATGAGCAGTTCTTC.

In its sample, this clonotype was seen many times. The chain carries TRBV29-1 and TRBJ1-4; no definite D call. Trimming left V 3 bases short and J 7 bases short, with 12 bases between. The germline CDR1 and CDR2 sequences are SQVTM and ANQGSEA. The CDR3 extends over 13 amino acids. Written as DNA, the CDR3 is TGCAGCGTTGAGGGTGGGATTGGTGAAAAACTGTTTTTT. This sequence encodes CSVEGGIGEKLFF.

The chain couples TRBV15 to TRBJ1-1, with D possibly being TRBD1 (6 bases). This CDR3 has 15 residues. CDR1 and CDR2 (germline): LNHNV, YYDKDF (reference sequence). With 3 bases removed from V and 1 base from J, the gap between germline ends came to 12 bases. The CDR3, as DNA: TGTGCCACCAGCAGTTTCGGGACAAAGAACACTGAAGCTTTCTTT. It encodes CATSSFGTKNTEAFF.

The chain joins TRBV11-3 to TRBJ2-7; TRBD2 matches 9 bases. V lost 5 bases to trimming and J lost 2 bases; unmatched junction nucleotides: 7. This CDR3 has 15 amino acids. CDR1 and CDR2 (germline): SGHNT, YENEEA. The CDR3 DNA reads TGTGCCAGCAGCGTGACTACTAGCGGGCCCTACGAGCAGTACTTC. This codes for CASSVTTSGPYEQYF.

This clonotype was observed many times. This chain connects TRBV5-1 to TRBJ2-3, with 9 bases matching TRBD1. Germline V CDR1 and CDR2: SGHRS, YFSETQ. With V trimmed by 5 bases and J by 2 bases, 6 bases remained unmatched. The length of the CDR3 is 15 residues. This chain's CDR3 is CASSADRGDTDTQYF. CDR3 sequence (DNA): TGCGCCAGCAGTGCGGACAGGGGCGACACAGATACGCAGTATTTT.

In its sample, this clonotype was seen a few times. The genes are TRBV27 and TRBJ1-2, with 8 nucleotides matching TRBD1. Trimming at V came to 8 bases and at J to 5 bases, leaving 7 bases not matched to a gene. CDR3 length equals 13 residues. Germline V gene lookup returns CDR1 MNHEY and CDR2 SMNVEV (reference sequence). The CDR3 loop reads CASRLQGEYGYTF. The CDR3 DNA reads TGTGCCAGCCGACTACAGGGGGAATATGGCTACACCTTC.

The chain carries TRBV10-2 and TRBJ2-4, with 7 bases aligning to TRBD1. Germline lookup yields CDR1 WSHSY and CDR2 SAAADI. This CDR3 contains 18 residues. V shed 2 bases and J 0 bases; nucleotides not matched to a gene: 10. The CDR3 sequence is CASSESLGTALAKNIQYF. The CDR3 DNA sequence: TGCGCCAGCAGTGAGAGTCTTGGGACAGCCCTAGCCAAAAACATTCAGTACTTC.

This clonotype was seen repeatedly, ten times or more. V usage is TRBV12-3 or TRBV12-4 and J usage is TRBJ1-5; TRBD1 is a possible D gene (6 bases). The CDR3 length is 15 residues. Trimming shortened V by 6 bases and J by 6 bases, and 18 bases separated the two germline ends. This CDR3 reads CASSSRGGLGQPQHF. The CDR3 nucleotides are TGTGCCAGCAGCTCAAGGGGGGGCTTAGGTCAGCCCCAGCATTTT.

This clonotype was detected many times. The chain is built from TRBV12-3 or TRBV12-4 and TRBJ1-1; D gene ambiguous. This CDR3 region has 13 residues. V was cut by 3 bases and J by 2 bases, with 7 bases left in between. CDR3 region: CASSFRTNTEAFF. CDR3 DNA sequence: TGTGCCAGCAGTTTCCGGACTAACACTGAAGCTTTCTTT.

Only a few counts were recorded for this clonotype. The chain recombines TRBV28 with TRBJ1-5, with TRBD1 matching over 8 bases. Germline CDR1 and CDR2: MDHEN and SYDVKM. The trim removed 5 bases at V and 0 bases at J, leaving 6 bases unmatched. The CDR3 length is 16 residues. The CDR3 reads CASSGDRGGSNQPQHF. The CDR3 coding sequence is TGTGCCAGCAGTGGAGACAGGGGCGGTAGCAATCAGCCCCAGCATTTT.

The DNA for the CDR3 is TGTGCCAGCAGTCCTATGTGGGGCGGTAATGAAAAACTGTTTTTT. It is translated as CASSPMWGGNEKLFF. V is TRBV12-3 or TRBV12-4 and J is TRBJ1-4; D is perhaps TRBD1 (5 bases). The CDR3 runs 15 residues. Trimming took off 5 bases at V and 4 bases at J, with 14 bases between the two ends.

CDR3 region: CASRNRAKITEAFF. The CDR3 region has the DNA TGTGCCAGCAGAAACAGGGCCAAAATCACTGAAGCTTTCTTT. The gene calls are TRBV21-1 and TRBJ1-1; the table names TRBD1, a call not compared with the DNA. TRBV21-1 is shown as a pseudogene. This CDR3 is built from 14 residues.

This clonotype has ten or more counts. The J gene is TRBJ2-1, the V gene TRBV29-1; D is perhaps TRBD2 (6 bases). The germline gives CDR1 SQVTM, CDR2 ANQGSEA. This CDR3 region has 14 residues. With 3 bases removed from V and 9 bases from J, the gap between germline ends came to 18 bases. This CDR3 reads CSVEEGLPGCEQFF. CDR3 DNA sequence: TGCAGCGTTGAGGAGGGTCTACCGGGCTGTGAGCAGTTCTTC.

This clonotype appeared many times. The gene calls are TRBV5-1 and TRBJ2-7; the D call may be TRBD1 or TRBD2 (5 bases each). CDR1 and CDR2 (germline): SGHRS, YFSETQ. Deletions cut 1 base from V and 4 bases from J, with 24 bases between. The CDR3 runs to 18 residues. DNA of the CDR3: TGCGCCAGCAGCTTGAAGAAAGGAGGACACTCAGATACTTACGAGCAGTACTTC. Translating gives CASSLKKGGHSDTYEQYF.